The 31 T cell receptor beta chains below come from one sample, sequenced in a study of cytomegalovirus exposure and HLA in healthy donors. The PCR made use of 60 Vbeta and 13 Jbeta primers. Assay: immunoSEQ multiplex PCR; the TCRdb copy retains only in-frame clones and omits some. The top ten clones hold roughly 2% of a sample with fewer than 250,000 clones, about 74% of them seen once. Sample: PBMCs. These receptors all stem from a woman aged 25 to 39 in good health and CMV-seronegative.

The chain links TRBV6-5 to TRBJ2-7; 10 bases are shared with TRBD1. The CDR3 spans 15 residues. CDR1 is MNHEY and CDR2 is SVGAGI in the germline V gene. Trimming removed 1 base from V and 0 bases from J; junction bases left unmatched: 0. For the CDR3, the DNA is TGTGCCAGCAGTTACTGGACAGGGGGCTCCTACGAGCAGTACTTC. Protein sequence: CASSYWTGGSYEQYF.

The table lists this clone with a few counts. The J gene is TRBJ2-3, the V gene TRBV6-1, with TRBD2 matching over 8 bases. Trimming at V came to 4 bases and at J to 5 bases, leaving 5 bases not matched to a gene. Germline-derived CDR1 and CDR2 are MNHNS and SASEGT. The CDR3 runs to 14 residues. The CDR3 here is CASSVGGDEDTQYF. The CDR3 nucleotides read TGTGCCAGCAGTGTCGGGGGGGATGAAGATACGCAGTATTTT.

Many counts were recorded for this clone. The CDR3 end shows no conserved phenylalanine or tryptophan, and so a read error is likely. The DNA is left out, because the CDR3 cannot be placed on it with certainty; the CDR3 is given as TCRdb lists it. The V and J genes are TRBV7-3 and TRBJ2-7; the DNA was not used to check the table's D call, TRBD1. The CDR3 length equals 10 residues, ends included. The germline gives CDR1 SGHTA, CDR2 FQGTGA. The CDR3 here is CASSFRTDTS.

The chain links TRBV5-4 to TRBJ1-6; D unclear. The CDR3 consists of 15 residues. Looked up from germline, CDR1 is SGHNT and CDR2 is YYREEE (reference sequence). Between the trimmed V and J ends, which lost 2 bases and 8 bases, there was a span of 14 bases. CDR3 protein: CASSLSIPGDSPLHF. In DNA form, the CDR3 reads TGTGCCAGCAGCTTAAGTATCCCAGGCGATTCACCCCTCCACTTT.

V is TRBV4-1 and J is TRBJ2-7; a possible D gene is TRBD1 (6 bases). V shed 1 base and J shed 4 bases, with 14 bases lying between them. The CDR3 spans 15 residues. Germline assignment: CDR1 MGHRA and CDR2 YSYEKL. In DNA, the CDR3 is TGCGCCAGCAGCCAAGCCTTGACAGGAGGTTACGAGCAGTACTTC. This gives the protein CASSQALTGGYEQYF.

V usage is TRBV13 and J usage is TRBJ2-1; D is perhaps TRBD1 (5 bases). The CDR3 extends over 16 amino acids. CDR1 and CDR2 from the germline V gene are PRHDT and FYEKMQ (reference sequence). Trimming removed 6 bases from V and 6 bases from J, with 21 bases in between. The CDR3 protein is CASSFWGQRPTNEQFF. The CDR3 bases are TGTGCCAGCAGTTTTTGGGGCCAGCGCCCGACCAATGAGCAGTTCTTC.

This clone was detected only a few times. Here the CDR3 DNA reads TGTGCCAGCAGGCCATCCGCCCGCGGTGAGCAGTTCTTC. It codes for CASRPSARGEQFF. The chain has TRBV27 and TRBJ2-1; D gene ambiguous. CDR3 length: 13 residues. CDR1 MNHEY and CDR2 SMNVEV come from the germline V gene (reference sequence). V shed 6 bases and J shed 9 bases, with 15 bases lying between them.

Points on this clone: Being one base from a much bigger clone, this may be a read error. The V gene is TRBV29-1, the J gene TRBJ2-2, with 11 bases lining up with TRBD2. V shed 7 bases, J shed 15 bases, and the junction held 10 bases outside the gene matches. This CDR3 has 12 residues. Germline values: CDR1 SQVTM, CDR2 ANQGSEA. In nucleotides, the CDR3 is TGCAGCGCTGGGCCTAGCGGGGGGATTATGTTTTTT. Amino acids: CSAGPSGGIMFF.

This clone was seen only a few times. This rearrangement joins TRBV10-3 to TRBJ2-1; D is uncertain. CDR3 length: 12 residues. With 7 bases removed from V and 8 bases from J, the gap between germline ends came to 12 bases. Germline V gene data show CDR1 as ENHRY and CDR2 as SYGVKD. CDR3 sequence reads: CAIMGSSDEQFF. CDR3 DNA sequence: TGTGCCATCATGGGTAGCTCAGATGAGCAGTTCTTC.

A remark on this clone: A junction boundary mismatches the germline segment, possibly from a read error. Here the CDR3 reads CVSSQKGRTSGQETQYF. CDR3 nucleotides: TGTGTCAGCAGCCAAAAGGGCCGGACTAGCGGCCAAGAGACCCAGTACTTC. The rearrangement links TRBV4-2 to TRBJ2-5; the match to TRBD2 covers 10 bases. The germline gives CDR1 LGHNA, CDR2 YNFKEQ. CDR3 length: 17 amino acids.

The chain is built from TRBV6-1 and TRBJ1-1, with D possibly being TRBD1 (5 bases). Germline V CDR1 and CDR2: MNHNS, SASEGT. The ends were cut back, 7 bases at V and 3 bases at J, with 12 bases in the middle. This CDR3 has 13 residues. Here the CDR3 reads CASTPPGDTEAFF. CDR3 bases: TGTGCCAGCACCCCGCCGGGGGACACTGAAGCTTTCTTT.

This clone has just a few counts. This chain links TRBV25-1 with TRBJ1-1; no definite D call. Germline lookup yields CDR1 MGHDK and CDR2 SYGVNS. This CDR3 spans 14 amino acids. Deletions cut 2 bases from V and 0 bases from J, with 7 bases between. CDR3 sequence (DNA): TGTGCCAGCAGTGAAGCGGCACTGAACACTGAAGCTTTCTTT. Its protein is CASSEAALNTEAFF.

This clone was observed a single time. The V gene is TRBV6-1, the J gene TRBJ1-6, with D tentatively TRBD1 (5 bases). Trimming removed 5 bases from V and 11 bases from J, with 16 bases in between. The CDR3 has 14 amino acids. Germline CDR1 and CDR2: MNHNS and SASEGT. CDR3 region: CASSLEPRVPPLHF. The CDR3 coding sequence is TGTGCCAGCAGTCTCGAACCCAGGGTTCCACCCCTCCACTTT.

J is TRBJ2-7 and V is TRBV18; D perhaps matches TRBD1 (6 bases). Trimming removed 3 bases at V and 2 bases at J, with 11 bases between. The CDR3 spans 14 residues. Per germline, CDR1 KGHSH and CDR2 LQKENI. The CDR3 DNA is TGTGCCAGCTCACCGACAGGATTTACCTACGAGCAGTACTTC. Its translation is CASSPTGFTYEQYF.

This clone has just a few counts. The CDR3 bases are TGTGCCAGCAGCCGACGGACAGCTACAAACACCGGGGAGCTGTTTTTT. It translates to CASSRRTATNTGELFF. The J gene is TRBJ2-2, the V gene TRBV14, with a possible D match to TRBD1 (6 bases). V was cut by 4 bases and J by 2 bases, with 14 bases left in between. The CDR3 has 16 residues. Germline V gives CDR1 SGHDN, CDR2 FVKESK.

The chain uses TRBV9 and TRBJ2-5; D might be TRBD2 (6 bases). Germline CDR1 reads SGDLS; CDR2 reads YYNGEE. Trimming removed 5 bases at V and 4 bases at J, with 18 bases between. The CDR3 spans 15 residues. CDR3 nucleotides: TGTGCCAGCAGTCCCGAGGGAGGTCCTGGAGAGACCCAGTACTTC. Amino acid sequence: CASSPEGGPGETQYF.

The V call is TRBV19, the J call TRBJ2-3, with unresolved D. Per the germline V gene, CDR1 is LNHDA and CDR2 is SQIVND (reference sequence). The CDR3 consists of 14 residues. V lost 1 base and J lost 0, with 5 bases in between. The CDR3: CASSIGGSTDTQYF. The DNA for the CDR3 is TGTGCCAGTAGTATAGGCGGAAGCACAGATACGCAGTATTTT.

V usage is TRBV19 and J usage is TRBJ2-6, with 8 bases lining up with TRBD1. Losses at the gene ends were 4 bases for V and 2 bases for J; bases not matched to a gene: 4. The CDR3 loop spans 16 amino acids. Germline V CDR1 and CDR2: LNHDA, SQIVND (reference sequence). CDR3 in amino acids: CASSTDRVAGANVLTF. CDR3 nucleotide sequence: TGTGCCAGTAGTACGGACAGGGTGGCTGGGGCCAACGTCCTGACTTTC.

This clone appeared a single time. This chain connects TRBV6-6 to TRBJ2-1; D remains ambiguous. The germline V and J ends were trimmed by 4 bases and 4 bases, with 8 bases remaining between them. CDR3 length equals 13 residues. In germline, CDR1 is MNHNY, CDR2 SVGAGI (reference sequence). CDR3 nucleotides: TGTGCCAGCAGTTCCGCTAGGTACAATGAGCAGTTCTTC. Encoded protein: CASSSARYNEQFF.

The rearrangement uses TRBV18 and TRBJ2-7; D might be TRBD1 (7 bases). Looked up from germline, CDR1 is KGHSH and CDR2 is LQKENI. The CDR3 has 16 residues. V lost 2 bases and J lost 0, with 14 bases in between. The CDR3 DNA reads as TGTGCCAGCTCACCAGGGCGGGACAGTAGCTCCTACGAGCAGTACTTC. This codes for CASSPGRDSSSYEQYF. The variable domain in full, with the rest retrieved from reference TRBV18 and TRBJ2-7, is NAGVMQNPRHLVRRRGQEARLRCSPMKGHSHVYWYRQLPEEGLKFMVYLQKENIIDESGMPKERFSAEFPKEGPSILRIQQVVRGDSAAYFCASSPGRDSSSYEQYFGPGTRLTVT.

This chain uses TRBV18 with TRBJ2-1; TRBD1 is a possible D gene (5 bases). The CDR3 is made up of 16 amino acids. Germline V gene data show CDR1 as KGHSH and CDR2 as LQKENI. V lost 0 bases, J lost 6 bases, and 15 bases lay in between. CDR3 nucleotides: TGTGCCAGCTCACCACCTATACAGGCCGACCCCAATGAGCAGTTCTTC. Translated, it gives CASSPPIQADPNEQFF.

The chain carries TRBV2 and TRBJ2-1; the match to TRBD1 covers 8 bases. Trimming removed 1 base from V and 3 bases from J; junction bases left unmatched: 2. The CDR3 is 15 amino acids. Germline V gene lookup returns CDR1 SNHLY and CDR2 FYNNEI. The CDR3, as DNA: TGTGCCAGCAGTGAAGGGACAGGGAACTACAATGAGCAGTTCTTC. Translation: CASSEGTGNYNEQFF.

This clone was seen only a few times. The chain recombines TRBV6-5 with TRBJ1-5; D is perhaps TRBD1 (5 bases). CDR3 length equals 14 residues. V lost 6 bases to trimming and J lost 10 bases, with 19 bases between them. Germline CDR1 and CDR2: MNHEY and SVGAGI. This CDR3 reads CASRGRGLLFPQHF. CDR3 nucleotides: TGTGCCAGCAGGGGGAGGGGTCTCCTTTTCCCCCAGCATTTT.

J is TRBJ1-2 and V is TRBV30; D not certain. This CDR3 contains 14 residues. In germline, CDR1 is GTSNPN, CDR2 SVGIG (reference sequence). V lost 4 bases, J lost 0 bases, and 12 bases lay in between. CDR3 loop: CAWTGITTNYGYTF. The CDR3 DNA is TGTGCCTGGACCGGGATCACCACTAACTATGGCTACACCTTC.

V is TRBV7-9 and J is TRBJ2-1; D is ambiguous. This CDR3 region has 12 residues. In germline, CDR1 is SEHNR, CDR2 FQNEAQ (reference sequence). Trimming removed 1 base from V and 6 bases from J, with 4 bases in between. The CDR3 DNA follows: TGTGCCAGCAGCTTAGTCGGCAATGAGCAGTTCTTC. It specifies CASSLVGNEQFF. Looking up the rest from reference TRBV7-9 and TRBJ2-1 gives the full variable domain: DTGVSQNPRHKITKRGQNVTFRCDPISEHNRLYWYRQTLGQGPEFLTYFQNEAQLEKSRLLSDRFSAERPKGSFSTLEIQRTEQGDSAMYLCASSLVGNEQFFGPGTRLTVL.

The chain's CDR3 is CASSLENRLRQAHEQYF. CDR3 DNA: TGTGCCAGCAGCTTAGAAAACCGACTCAGACAGGCCCACGAGCAGTACTTC. The J gene is TRBJ2-7, the V gene TRBV7-9, with a weak D call TRBD1 (6 bases). The ends were cut back, 1 base at V and 5 bases at J, with 21 bases in the middle. The CDR3 loop spans 17 amino acids. The germline V gene has CDR1 SEHNR and CDR2 FQNEAQ (reference sequence).

The rearrangement links TRBV6-1 to TRBJ1-2; weak D call: TRBD1 (5 bases). V was shortened by 6 bases and J by 4 bases, with 15 bases between the two germline ends. Germline V gives CDR1 MNHNS, CDR2 SASEGT. CDR3 length: 14 amino acids. CDR3 in amino acids: CASSPLPGGYGYTF. The CDR3 DNA reads as TGTGCCAGCAGCCCACTTCCGGGGGGCTATGGCTACACCTTC.

The J gene is TRBJ2-7, the V gene TRBV6-1, with unresolved D. The V end was cut by 5 bases, the J end by 2 bases, with 4 bases between. CDR1 and CDR2 from the germline V gene are MNHNS and SASEGT. The CDR3 is 11 amino acids. The CDR3 loop reads CASSPAYEQYF. CDR3 DNA sequence: TGTGCCAGCAGTCCTGCCTACGAGCAGTACTTC.

The chain links TRBV7-2 to TRBJ1-6; D call uncertain. Trimming took off 2 bases at V and 8 bases at J, with 7 bases between the two ends. This CDR3 is 13 amino acids long. Germline values: CDR1 SGHTA, CDR2 FQGNSA. The CDR3 sequence: CASSLRRDSPLHF. DNA for the CDR3: TGTGCCAGCAGCTTACGTAGAGATTCACCCCTCCACTTT.

The genes are TRBV5-4 and TRBJ2-1; D unresolved. This CDR3 is built from 13 residues. CDR1 and CDR2 (germline): SGHNT, YYREEE (reference sequence). V lost 4 bases and J lost 0, with 5 bases in between. The CDR3 sequence is CASSPGSYNEQFF. CDR3 sequence (DNA): TGTGCCAGCAGCCCGGGCTCCTACAATGAGCAGTTCTTC.

On this clone itself: One end of the junction does not line up with germline, which may come from a read error. V and J are TRBV7-7 and TRBJ2-5, with 8 bases that match TRBD1. Germline V gives CDR1 SSHAT, CDR2 FNYEAQ (reference sequence). CDR3 size: 14 residues. CDR3 sequence: CASSPDRAQETQYF. The DNA for the CDR3 is TGTGCTAGCAGCCCGGACAGGGCCCAAGAGACCCAGTACTTC.